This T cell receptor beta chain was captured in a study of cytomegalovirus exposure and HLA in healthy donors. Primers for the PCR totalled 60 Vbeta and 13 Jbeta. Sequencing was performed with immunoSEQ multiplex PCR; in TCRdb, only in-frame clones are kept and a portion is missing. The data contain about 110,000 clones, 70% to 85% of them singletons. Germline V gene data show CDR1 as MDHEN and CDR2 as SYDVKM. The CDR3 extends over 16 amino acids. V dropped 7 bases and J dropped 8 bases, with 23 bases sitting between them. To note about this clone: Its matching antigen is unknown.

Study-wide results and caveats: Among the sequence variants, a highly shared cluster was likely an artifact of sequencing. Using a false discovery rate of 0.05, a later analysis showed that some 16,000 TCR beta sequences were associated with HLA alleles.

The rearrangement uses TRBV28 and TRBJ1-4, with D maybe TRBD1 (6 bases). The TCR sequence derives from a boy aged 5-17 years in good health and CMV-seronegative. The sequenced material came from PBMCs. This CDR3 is CASTPGGRRVWEKLFF. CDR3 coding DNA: TGTGCCAGCACCCCGGGGGGGCGCAGGGTTTGGGAAAAACTGTTTTTT.